The TCR beta chain described here comes from a study of CD8+CD57+ T cells in acquired aplastic anemia. Genomic DNA provided the template from which TCR beta VDJ and CDR3 profiles were obtained. MiXCR, run by TCRdb on the reads, gives a single entry per CDR3 protein. In the table there are approximately 220,000 distinct CDR3 sequences, about half of which are singletons. On this clonotype itself: The junction shows a germline mismatch at one end, possibly a read error.

Patients included in sequencing had previously demonstrated CD8+CD57+ cell expansion by flow cytometry. CDR3 length: 11 residues. Germline CDR1 is ENHRY and CDR2 is SYGVKD. The chain joins TRBV10-3 to TRBJ1-5; no definite D call. The clonotype originates from a human donor with aplastic anemia. The sample was sorted CD4+, CD8+, or CD8+CD57+ T cells (not recorded which) from PBMCs. In DNA form, the CDR3 reads TGTGCCAGCAGTTCCGAGCAGACCCAGCATTTT. Its protein product is CASSSEQTQHF.